This record looks at one T cell receptor beta chain sequence and its context. Its matching antigen is unknown. A universal primer binding site was introduced by template switching. The final cDNA contained unique molecular identifiers. TCRdb analysed the 5' RACE reads with MiXCR anew, one entry per CDR3 protein. In the table there are under 1 million distinct CDR3 sequences, more than 9% of which are singletons. These data are taken from a study of identical twins. Germline V gene lookup returns CDR1 DFQATT and CDR2 SNEGSKA (reference sequence). This CDR3 is built from 15 residues. The trim removed 1 base at V and 5 bases at J, leaving 9 bases unmatched. Study outcomes and limitations: Monozygotic twins shared more out-of-frame TCR alpha than recombination models predicted. Abundant beta clonotypes from cord blood bore fewer insertions; memory repertoires lacked this pattern.

The same sample was also studied in work on yellow fever vaccine responses in identical twins. That work states: Twins' T cell vaccine responses reportedly looked partly convergent, partly personalized.

The chain couples TRBV20-1 to TRBJ2-7; 9 bases align to TRBD1. Sequencing input: PBMCs. This receptor was taken from a woman between 18 and 29 years old in good health. The CDR3 region has the DNA TGCAGTGCTAGAGCGGGACAGGGTATTCGGAACGAGCAGTACTTC. This codes for CSARAGQGIRNEQYF.